The 24 T cell receptor beta chains reported below all come from one sample, sequenced in a study of T cell responses to AZD1222 COVID-19 vaccine. Using immunoSEQ multiplex PCR, the repertoire was profiled, and TCRdb retains in-frame clones only, with some absent. The sample lists about 140,000 clones; 91% were seen once. The sample was peripheral blood, taken on day 0 of AZD1222 vaccination. Receptors were obtained from an adult in good health.

The sample holds a few counts of this clone. The chain carries TRBV5-4 and TRBJ1-2; no firm D call. V shed 0 bases and J shed 5 bases, with 5 bases lying between them. The germline V gene encodes CDR1 SGHNT and CDR2 YYREEE (reference sequence). The CDR3 has 12 amino acids. CDR3 amino acids: CASSLDVYGYTF. The CDR3, as DNA: TGTGCCAGCAGCTTGGACGTTTATGGCTACACCTTC.

The gene calls are TRBV7-9 and TRBJ1-2, with D uncertain. CDR1 SEHNR and CDR2 FQNEAQ come from the germline V gene (reference sequence). The CDR3 sequence is 15 residues long. The V and J ends lost 1 base and 4 bases respectively, with 13 bases between them. The CDR3 reads CASSLVVGRSYGYTF. CDR3 nucleotide sequence: TGTGCCAGCAGCTTAGTGGTAGGCAGGTCCTATGGCTACACCTTC.

The V and J genes are TRBV2 and TRBJ1-4; D is undetermined. The V end was cut by 7 bases, the J end by 7 bases, with 7 bases between. This CDR3 has 11 residues. CDR1 and CDR2 (germline): SNHLY, FYNNEI. This CDR3 reads CASTVSEKLFF. DNA of the CDR3: TGTGCCAGCACCGTCTCTGAAAAACTGTTTTTT.

This chain links TRBV6-2 or TRBV6-3 with TRBJ1-1; 7 nucleotides line up with TRBD1. Germline CDR1 reads MNHEY; CDR2 reads SVGEGT. With 6 bases clipped from V and 0 bases from J, the junction kept 13 bases outside the gene matches. The CDR3 consists of 17 residues. In DNA, the CDR3 is TGTGCCAGCAGCCTCCTTCCCGGGACAGACTTGAACACTGAAGCTTTCTTT. Translation: CASSLLPGTDLNTEAFF.

The chain couples TRBV28 to TRBJ2-7; 7 positions match TRBD1. V gave up 6 bases and J gave up 2 bases; unmatched junction bases: 7. The CDR3 has 14 amino acids. The germline V gene has CDR1 MDHEN and CDR2 SYDVKM. The DNA for the CDR3 is TGTGCCAGCAGGGAGACAGGGCTCCCCTACGAGCAGTACTTC. It codes for CASRETGLPYEQYF. Full variable domain (outside the CDR3, taken from reference TRBV28 and TRBJ2-7): DVKVTQSSRYLVKRTGEKVFLECVQDMDHENMFWYRQDPGLGLRLIYFSYDVKMKEKGDIPEGYSVSREKKERFSLILESASTNQTSMYLCASRETGLPYEQYFGPGTRLTVT.

The chain couples TRBV9 to TRBJ1-6; D is unresolved. The V end lost 4 bases, the J end lost 4 bases, and 3 bases lay between the germline ends. The length of the CDR3 is 12 residues. Germline loops: CDR1 SGDLS, CDR2 YYNGEE. CDR3 coding DNA: TGTGCCAGCAGCAAATATAATTCACCCCTCCACTTT. Translated, it gives CASSKYNSPLHF.

This clone was counted many times. This chain uses TRBV2 with TRBJ2-7; D unclear. Trimming shortened V by 7 bases and J by 4 bases, and 11 bases separated the two germline ends. Per germline, CDR1 SNHLY and CDR2 FYNNEI. The CDR3 is 12 amino acids. As DNA, the CDR3 is TGTGCCAGCACCAGAAACTTTTACGAGCAGTACTTC. Residues: CASTRNFYEQYF.

The chain links TRBV6-5 to TRBJ1-6; D gene unclear. V lost 1 base, J lost 7 bases, and 5 bases lay in between. This CDR3 is 13 amino acids long. Germline-derived CDR1 and CDR2 are MNHEY and SVGAGI. This chain's CDR3 is CASSYFRNSPLHF. DNA of the CDR3: TGTGCCAGCAGTTACTTCCGGAATTCACCCCTCCACTTT.

The chain is built from TRBV19 and TRBJ2-7, with 12 nucleotides matching TRBD2. The CDR3 consists of 20 residues. CDR1 is LNHDA and CDR2 is SQIVND in the germline V gene (reference sequence). Trimming took 0 bases from V and 3 from J; bases not matched to a gene: 15. This CDR3 reads CASSIDHHPGLAGRGYEQYF. The CDR3 coding sequence is TGTGCCAGTAGTATAGACCACCACCCGGGACTAGCGGGCAGGGGCTACGAGCAGTACTTC.

J is TRBJ1-2 and V is TRBV7-8, with D unclear. The CDR3 sequence is 15 residues long. Germline CDR1 reads SGHVS; CDR2 reads FQNEAQ. The V and J ends lost 5 bases and 4 bases respectively, with 17 bases between them. CDR3 bases: TGTGCCAGCAGCACTCGACCGAACTCAGCCTATGGCTACACCTTC. Encoded protein: CASSTRPNSAYGYTF.

A word on this clone: The same CDR3 can be traced to other DNA sequences in this sample. The CDR3 is CASSPSGSYNSPLHF. The CDR3 region has the DNA TGTGCCAGCTCACCATCGGGCTCCTATAATTCACCCCTCCACTTT. This chain joins TRBV18 and TRBJ1-6; no firm D call. The V gene lost 2 bases and the J gene lost 0 bases, with 5 bases spanning the gap. Germline CDR1 and CDR2: KGHSH and LQKENI. This CDR3 spans 15 amino acids.

This clone was detected a few times. The chain recombines TRBV2 with TRBJ1-1; 8 positions match TRBD1. Germline CDR1 SNHLY, CDR2 FYNNEI. The CDR3 totals 13 residues. DNA of the CDR3: TGTACGGGACAGGCGTTGAGGAACACTGAAGCTTTCTTT. Translation gives CTGQALRNTEAFF.

The V and J genes are TRBV30 and TRBJ1-2; D is uncertain. The CDR3 contains 14 residues. Germline-derived CDR1 and CDR2 are GTSNPN and SVGIG (reference sequence). V shed 0 bases and J shed 2 bases, with 10 bases lying between them. The CDR3 bases are TGTGCCTGGAGTGTCCTCCACGGGAACTATGGCTACACCTTC. This translates into CAWSVLHGNYGYTF.

This clone was detected a few times. V usage is TRBV6-5 and J usage is TRBJ1-1, with no clear D. Trimming pared 5 bases from V and 3 bases from J, leaving 13 bases between. In germline, CDR1 is MNHEY, CDR2 SVGAGI. This CDR3 spans 14 amino acids. CDR3 nucleotides: TGTGCCAGCAGTCCCCTTCACGGGGACACTGAAGCTTTCTTT. Amino acids: CASSPLHGDTEAFF.

The chain combines TRBV29-1 with TRBJ2-3; D may be TRBD1 (7 bases). This CDR3 is 14 amino acids long. V was clipped by 4 bases and J by 7 bases, with 18 bases between them. Germline assignment: CDR1 SQVTM and CDR2 ANQGSEA. The CDR3 here is CSVGTGDSANTQYF. Written as DNA, the CDR3 is TGCAGCGTTGGAACAGGGGACTCAGCGAATACGCAGTATTTT.

This chain links TRBV2 with TRBJ2-2; 8 bases map to TRBD2. V gave up 7 bases and J gave up 7 bases; unmatched junction bases: 8. The CDR3 has 14 amino acids. Germline V gene sequence: CDR1 SNHLY, CDR2 FYNNEI. CDR3 bases: TGTGCCAGCATCCCGGGACTAGAGGACGGGGAGCTGTTTTTT. Translating gives CASIPGLEDGELFF.

This clone was detected once. The chain has TRBV13 and TRBJ1-4; 12 bases are a match to TRBD1. The CDR3 spans 16 residues. J lost 8 bases, V lost 5 bases, and 9 bases had no gene match. CDR1 is PRHDT, CDR2 FYEKMQ, per germline (reference sequence). CDR3 residues: CASSLRGQGAREKLFF. The CDR3 nucleotides read TGTGCCAGCAGCCTCCGGGGACAGGGGGCGAGAGAAAAACTGTTTTTT.

V and J are TRBV5-5 and TRBJ2-7; TRBD2 matches at 7 bases. This CDR3 has 15 residues. The germline CDR1 and CDR2 sequences are SGHKS and YYEKEE (reference sequence). Germline trimming cut 4 bases from V and 3 bases from J; bases unmatched to any gene: 10. DNA of the CDR3: TGTGCCAGCAGCCATGGCCCCGGGGGGTACTACGAGCAGTACTTC. Encoded protein: CASSHGPGGYYEQYF. Filled out from reference TRBV5-5 and TRBJ2-7, the complete variable domain reads DAGVTQSPTHLIKTRGQQVTLRCSPISGHKSVSWYQQVLGQGPQFIFQYYEKEERGRGNFPDRFSARQFPNYSSELNVNALLLGDSALYLCASSHGPGGYYEQYFGPGTRLTVT.

The chain links TRBV9 to TRBJ1-2; D gene ambiguous. CDR1 and CDR2 (germline): SGDLS, YYNGEE. The CDR3 length is 17 residues. V was shortened by 4 bases and J by 0 bases, with 19 bases between the two germline ends. CDR3: CASSSEEAARSNYGYTF. CDR3 coding DNA: TGTGCCAGCAGCTCTGAGGAGGCAGCTCGCTCTAACTATGGCTACACCTTC.

This sequence joins TRBV28 and TRBJ1-5; D may be TRBD1 (6 bases). Trimming took 3 bases from V and 7 from J, leaving 13 bases between them. The germline V gene has CDR1 MDHEN and CDR2 SYDVKM. This CDR3 is 14 amino acids long. Here the CDR3 DNA reads TGTGCCAGCAGTTTTCCGGGGGCACGGCAGCCCCAGCATTTT. Translated: CASSFPGARQPQHF.

This rearrangement joins TRBV15 to TRBJ1-1; 11 nucleotides line up with TRBD1. Germline V lookup: CDR1 LNHNV, CDR2 YYDKDF (reference sequence). V gave up 3 bases and J gave up 10 bases; unmatched junction bases: 4. The CDR3 has 13 residues. The CDR3 bases are TGTGCCACCAGCAGGGACAGGGGGCGGAGAGCTTTCTTT. Its translation is CATSRDRGRRAFF.

The chain has TRBV3-1 (or the pseudogene TRBV3-2) and TRBJ1-1; D gene unclear. V was trimmed by 0 bases and J by 4 bases, leaving 12 bases between them. The CDR3 totals 15 residues. Per the germline V gene, CDR1 is LGHDT and CDR2 is YNNKEL (reference sequence). This CDR3 reads CASSQDGGYVTEAFF. For the CDR3, the DNA is TGTGCCAGCAGCCAAGACGGCGGTTATGTCACTGAAGCTTTCTTT.

This clone was picked up a small number of times. The chain is built from TRBV19 and TRBJ1-3, with TRBD1 matching 11 bases. Unmatched junction bases numbered 10, after V lost 3 bases and J lost 3 bases. Germline lookup yields CDR1 LNHDA and CDR2 SQIVND (reference sequence). The CDR3 covers 18 residues. The CDR3 bases are TGTGCCAGTAGTATGAGGACAGGGGGCGCCTCTGGTGGAAACACCATATATTTT. It is translated as CASSMRTGGASGGNTIYF.

The chain links TRBV6-1 to TRBJ1-2; 8 bases line up with TRBD1. The CDR3 is 15 amino acids. CDR1 is MNHNS, CDR2 SASEGT, per germline. With V trimmed by 0 bases and J by 6 bases, 6 bases remained unmatched. The CDR3 here is CASSEAPTGDHGYTF. Written as DNA, the CDR3 is TGTGCCAGCAGTGAAGCCCCGACAGGGGACCATGGCTACACCTTC.